One and the same sample provided the 14 T cell receptor beta chains below, sequenced in a study of blood T cell repertoires in COVID-19. The method was immunoSEQ multiplex PCR; TCRdb's version includes in-frame clones alone and lacks a portion of them. Among about 350,000 clones listed, over 80% were seen once. Material: peripheral blood. The receptors stem from a woman in her 50s with COVID-19, enrolled during active disease.

The chain joins TRBV5-1 to TRBJ1-1, with 8 positions matching TRBD1. V dropped 0 bases and J dropped 5; count of bases not matched to a gene: 9. CDR3 length: 16 residues. Germline V gene sequence: CDR1 SGHRS, CDR2 YFSETQ. The CDR3 DNA reads TGCGCCAGCAGCTTGGGTCCAGGGGGCGTTTCGACTGAAGCTTTCTTT. It specifies CASSLGPGGVSTEAFF.

The rearrangement joins TRBV7-3 to TRBJ1-6, with D hard to call. This CDR3 has 14 residues. CDR1 is SGHTA, CDR2 FQGTGA, per germline. Trimming removed 6 bases at V and 10 bases at J, with 16 bases between. In DNA, the CDR3 is TGTGCCAGCAGTGAGGAGGGAGGGTACTCACCCCTCCACTTT. Protein: CASSEEGGYSPLHF.

This clone was counted once. The chain has TRBV12-3 or TRBV12-4 and TRBJ2-1; 11 nucleotides line up with TRBD2. J gave up 8 bases and V 4 bases, and 1 base lay outside the gene matches. This CDR3 comprises 13 residues. CDR3 region: CASSSGLADEQFF. In DNA, the CDR3 is TGTGCCAGCAGTTCGGGACTAGCGGATGAGCAGTTCTTC.

CDR3 loop: CASSVGGVASYNEQFF. The CDR3 DNA sequence: TGTGCCAGCAGCGTAGGGGGGGTCGCATCCTACAATGAGCAGTTCTTC. J is TRBJ2-1 and V is TRBV9, with D perhaps matching TRBD2 (6 bases). The CDR3 sequence is 16 residues long. The V gene's germline CDR1 is SGDLS and CDR2 YYNGEE. Trimming took off 0 bases at V and 1 base at J, with 11 bases between the two ends.

V usage is TRBV5-1 and J usage is TRBJ1-1; perhaps TRBD1 as D (5 bases). The V gene's germline CDR1 is SGHRS and CDR2 YFSETQ. The CDR3 consists of 14 residues. Trimming pared 0 bases from V and 5 bases from J, leaving 11 bases between. The CDR3 loop reads CASSLGQGWTEAFF. The CDR3 DNA is TGCGCCAGCAGCTTGGGGCAGGGTTGGACTGAAGCTTTCTTT.

The chain joins TRBV4-1 to TRBJ2-7; TRBD2 matches at 7 bases. CDR3 length: 15 residues. The V and J ends lost 1 base and 4 bases, in that order; junction bases with no gene match: 7. Germline V gene data show CDR1 as MGHRA and CDR2 as YSYEKL. CDR3 in amino acids: CASSQAGGQGYEQYF. The CDR3 coding sequence is TGCGCCAGCAGCCAAGCGGGGGGTCAGGGATACGAGCAGTACTTC.

This chain links TRBV18 with TRBJ2-4; tentatively, D is TRBD2 (6 bases). Looked up from germline, CDR1 is KGHSH and CDR2 is LQKENI. CDR3 length equals 18 residues. V shed 2 bases and J shed 1 base, with 18 bases lying between them. Written as DNA, the CDR3 is TGTGCCAGCTCACCAGTCGGGCGGGGCCAGGGCGCCAAAAACATTCAGTACTTC. Amino acids: CASSPVGRGQGAKNIQYF.

This clone occurred a few times. This chain uses TRBV19 with TRBJ1-1; D may be TRBD1 (6 bases). The CDR3 is 14 amino acids. The V gene's germline CDR1 is LNHDA and CDR2 SQIVND (reference sequence). With 5 bases removed from V and 4 bases from J, the gap between germline ends came to 14 bases. CDR3 DNA: TGTGCCAGTAGTCACGGGCAGGGGCTCACTGAAGCTTTCTTT. It translates to CASSHGQGLTEAFF.

The gene calls are TRBV5-6 and TRBJ1-2; D is perhaps TRBD1 (5 bases). Trimming pared 2 bases from V and 6 bases from J, leaving 20 bases between. Germline V gene lookup returns CDR1 SGHDT and CDR2 YYEEEE. The CDR3 sequence is 16 residues long. The CDR3 here is CASSFSIHGQGHGYTF. CDR3 DNA: TGTGCCAGCAGCTTTTCTATCCACGGGCAGGGCCATGGCTACACCTTC. The full variable domain, in which reference TRBV5-6 and TRBJ1-2 provide the parts outside the CDR3, is DAGVTQSPTHLIKTRGQQVTLRCSPKSGHDTVSWYQQALGQGPQFIFQYYEEEERQRGNFPDRFSGHQFPNYSSELNVNALLLGDSALYLCASSFSIHGQGHGYTFGSGTRLTVV.

J is TRBJ2-2 and V is TRBV11-2; 12 bases match TRBD2. The CDR3 is 17 residues long. The germline V gene has CDR1 SGHAT and CDR2 FQNNGV. V lost 5 bases, J lost 5 bases, and 9 bases stayed unmatched. This chain's CDR3 is CASSHGTSGSLTGELFF. For the CDR3, the DNA is TGTGCCAGCAGCCACGGGACTAGCGGGTCTCTGACCGGGGAGCTGTTTTTT.

The chain recombines TRBV7-9 with TRBJ1-2, with 7 bases fitting TRBD1. Germline CDR1 and CDR2: SEHNR and FQNEAQ (reference sequence). V gave up 5 bases and J gave up 2 bases; unmatched junction bases: 11. This CDR3 is 16 amino acids long. Here the CDR3 reads CASSTPTGASNYGYTF. DNA of the CDR3: TGTGCCAGCAGCACCCCTACAGGGGCTAGCAACTATGGCTACACCTTC.

This clone occurred once. The rearrangement uses TRBV24-1 and TRBJ1-2; 7 bases are a match to TRBD1. Germline assignment: CDR1 KGHDR and CDR2 SFDVKD. J was trimmed by 4 bases and V by 1 base; bases with no gene match: 5. This CDR3 region has 15 residues. This CDR3 reads CATSDLSAGGYGYTF. For the CDR3, the DNA is TGTGCCACCAGTGATTTATCTGCAGGGGGCTATGGCTACACCTTC.

This clone has just a few counts. The CDR3 coding sequence is TGTGCCAGTAGTCCTCAGCGGGGGGGGCTCACTAGCACAGATACGCAGTATTTT. The encoded protein is CASSPQRGGLTSTDTQYF. This chain joins TRBV19 and TRBJ2-3; 10 positions match TRBD2. Germline assignment: CDR1 LNHDA and CDR2 SQIVND (reference sequence). Unmatched junction bases numbered 11, after V lost 5 bases and J lost 0 bases. The CDR3 is 18 amino acids.

In its sample, this clone was seen once. V and J are TRBV30 and TRBJ2-2, with D perhaps TRBD1 (5 bases). Per germline, CDR1 GTSNPN and CDR2 SVGIG (reference sequence). The CDR3 is made up of 15 amino acids. V lost 1 base to trimming and J lost 6 bases, with 15 bases between them. The CDR3 nucleotides are TGTGCCTGGAGTGATGGGGCGGCCCGGGCCGGGGAGCTGTTTTTT. Translating gives CAWSDGAARAGELFF.